The 16 T cell receptor beta chains below come from one sample, sequenced in a study of cytomegalovirus exposure and HLA in healthy donors. It was with 60 Vbeta and 13 Jbeta primers that the PCR ran. Profiled with immunoSEQ multiplex PCR; TCRdb holds only in-frame clones, not every one. The sample comprises 80,000 to 130,000 clones, roughly four fifths of which are singletons, and approximately 14% rests with the top ten. The sample consisted of PBMCs. Receptors originate from a male donor in good health and CMV-seropositive.

V usage is TRBV2 and J usage is TRBJ2-7, with a weak D call TRBD1 (5 bases). Germline CDR1 SNHLY, CDR2 FYNNEI. The CDR3 loop spans 15 amino acids. Deletions cut 3 bases from V and 5 bases from J, with 17 bases between. In DNA form, the CDR3 reads TGTGCCAGCAGTGAGACAGCCTTGTTTGACGACGAGCAGTACTTC. Amino acids: CASSETALFDDEQYF. The whole variable domain, remainder taken from reference TRBV2 and TRBJ2-7, is EPEVTQTPSHQVTQMGQEVILRCVPISNHLYFYWYRQILGQKVEFLVSFYNNEISEKSEIFDDQFSVERPDGSNFTLKIRSTKLEDSAMYFCASSETALFDDEQYFGPGTRLTVT.

This clone has only a few counts. The rearrangement uses TRBV5-1 and TRBJ2-5, with 8 nucleotides matching TRBD1. The CDR3 is made up of 16 amino acids. Germline CDR1 is SGHRS and CDR2 is YFSETQ. The V and J ends lost 1 base and 5 bases, in that order; junction bases with no gene match: 10. CDR3 DNA sequence: TGCGCCAGCAGCTTGAATCCGCAGGGGGCGCGGGAGACCCAGTACTTC. Amino acid sequence: CASSLNPQGARETQYF.

J is TRBJ2-2 and V is TRBV13; 7 bases fit TRBD1. This CDR3 contains 15 residues. Germline V lookup: CDR1 PRHDT, CDR2 FYEKMQ (reference sequence). J was trimmed by 5 bases and V by 1 base; bases with no gene match: 4. CDR3 residues: CASSLDRGQTGELFF. The DNA of the CDR3 is TGTGCCAGCAGCTTAGACAGGGGACAAACCGGGGAGCTGTTTTTT. Full variable domain (rest looked up from reference TRBV13 and TRBJ2-2): AAGVIQSPRHLIKEKRETATLKCYPIPRHDTVYWYQQGPGQDPQFLISFYEKMQSDKGSIPDRFSAQQFSDYHSELNMSSLELGDSALYFCASSLDRGQTGELFFGEGSRLTVL.

A few counts support this clone. The chain combines TRBV5-5 with TRBJ2-7; no clear D. CDR3 length: 15 residues. Trimming left V 2 bases short and J 4 bases short, with 16 bases between. Germline V gives CDR1 SGHKS, CDR2 YYEKEE (reference sequence). The CDR3 sequence is CASSFLADAWYEQYF. Written as DNA, the CDR3 is TGTGCCAGCAGCTTTTTGGCTGATGCCTGGTACGAGCAGTACTTC.

This sequence joins TRBV29-1 and TRBJ1-1, with D unresolved. In germline, CDR1 is SQVTM, CDR2 ANQGSEA. The V end lost 7 bases, the J end lost 0 bases, and 12 bases lay between the germline ends. The CDR3 is 13 residues long. The CDR3 spells CSGQSVLNTEAFF. The CDR3, as DNA: TGCAGCGGCCAATCAGTTTTGAACACTGAAGCTTTCTTT.

V usage is TRBV10-3 and J usage is TRBJ2-1; 10 bases are a match to TRBD1. The CDR3 covers 15 residues. Per germline, CDR1 ENHRY and CDR2 SYGVKD. The V and J ends lost 0 bases and 5 bases, in that order; junction bases with no gene match: 1. The CDR3 region has the DNA TGTGCCATCAGTGAGTCCGGGACAGGGGACAATGAGCAGTTCTTC. Encoded protein: CAISESGTGDNEQFF.

CDR3 bases: TGCGCCAGCAGCCGACGACTCCGGACTAGCGGGGGGGTGATCAATGAGCAGTTCTTC. It encodes CASSRRLRTSGGVINEQFF. The chain carries TRBV4-3 and TRBJ2-1, with 15 bases identical to TRBD2. The V segment lost 4 bases and the J segment 6 bases; nucleotides outside the gene matches: 13. There are 19 residues in the CDR3. Germline CDR1 LGHNA, CDR2 YSLEER.

The CDR3 region is CASSPQGLLNSPLHF. The CDR3 DNA reads as TGCGCCAGCAGCCCCCAGGGACTGCTCAATTCACCCCTCCACTTT. The chain links TRBV5-1 to TRBJ1-6, with D possibly being TRBD1 (5 bases). This CDR3 is 15 amino acids long. The ends were cut back, 4 bases at V and 7 bases at J, with 15 bases in the middle. From germline, CDR1 is SGHRS and CDR2 YFSETQ.

The chain couples TRBV25-1 to TRBJ1-2, with 7 bases that match TRBD1. This CDR3 has 13 residues. The germline gives CDR1 MGHDK, CDR2 SYGVNS. V dropped 4 bases and J dropped 4; count of bases not matched to a gene: 3. The DNA of the CDR3 is TGTGCCAGCAGTGGGGACAGCCCCTATGGCTACACCTTC. This sequence encodes CASSGDSPYGYTF.

This chain connects TRBV5-6 to TRBJ2-7, with TRBD1 as a possible D gene (6 bases). CDR1 is SGHDT and CDR2 is YYEEEE in the germline V gene. The CDR3 loop spans 13 amino acids. The ends were cut back, 3 bases at V and 1 base at J, with 8 bases in the middle. The CDR3 loop is CASSSGQSYEQYF. CDR3 DNA: TGTGCCAGCAGCTCCGGACAGTCCTACGAGCAGTACTTC.

The genes are TRBV6-1 and TRBJ1-3; TRBD1 might be the D (6 bases). The germline V gene has CDR1 MNHNS and CDR2 SASEGT. This CDR3 is built from 15 residues. V was pared by 5 bases and J by 3 bases, with 14 bases between. This chain's CDR3 is CASSKTGVYGNTIYF. In nucleotides, the CDR3 is TGTGCCAGCAGTAAGACAGGAGTGTATGGAAACACCATATATTTT.

This clone was observed a handful of times. This chain joins TRBV18 and TRBJ2-5, with 8 nucleotides matching TRBD1. The DNA matches TRBJ2-7 better at its end, which makes the J call doubtful. Looked up from germline, CDR1 is KGHSH and CDR2 is LQKENI. This CDR3 contains 13 residues. The CDR3 protein is CASSPGQGDEQYF. CDR3 in DNA: TGTGCCAGCTCACCAGGACAGGGCGACGAGCAGTACTTC.

This clone came up a few times. The chain employs TRBV9 and TRBJ2-1; D gene unclear. This CDR3 is built from 13 residues. Germline assignment: CDR1 SGDLS and CDR2 YYNGEE. Trimming pared 2 bases from V and 5 bases from J, leaving 8 bases between. This chain's CDR3 is CASSVDINNEQFF. The DNA of the CDR3 is TGTGCCAGCAGCGTTGACATCAACAATGAGCAGTTCTTC.

V usage is TRBV28 and J usage is TRBJ1-5; D possibly corresponds to TRBD1 (6 bases). The CDR3 totals 15 residues. V was pared by 8 bases and J by 7 bases, with 21 bases between. Per germline, CDR1 MDHEN and CDR2 SYDVKM. The chain's CDR3 is CASEGGRKGEQPQHF. The CDR3 nucleotides are TGTGCCAGCGAGGGCGGGAGGAAGGGGGAGCAGCCCCAGCATTTT.

Notes on this clone: Mismatch with germline at one junction end may stem from a read error. J is TRBJ2-3 and V is TRBV11-2, with 12 bases identical to TRBD2. The CDR3 has 14 amino acids. The germline V gene encodes CDR1 SGHAT and CDR2 FQNNGV. The CDR3 bases are TGTGCCAGCGGCTTCGGACTAGCGGGGGATACGCAGTATTTT. Protein sequence: CASGFGLAGDTQYF.

This clone was counted between two and nine times. The chain carries TRBV11-2 and TRBJ2-7, with unresolved D. V lost 1 base, J lost 5 bases, and 12 bases lay in between. Germline V gene data show CDR1 as SGHAT and CDR2 as FQNNGV. The CDR3 length is 14 residues. The CDR3: CASSLVAVLDEQYF. In DNA form, the CDR3 reads TGTGCCAGCAGCTTAGTTGCGGTATTGGACGAGCAGTACTTC.